These 2 T cell receptor beta chains were sequenced from one sample in a study of identical twins. TCRdb re-called the 5' RACE reads through MiXCR, storing one row per CDR3 protein. The data show a few hundred thousand distinct CDR3 sequences, with roughly 20% seen just once and around 12% held by the top ten. Sequenced material: naive T cells sorted from blood. Receptor source: a man between 50 and 59 years old in good health.

On this clonotype itself: This clone may be a read error of a much larger clone one base away. This chain uses TRBV20-1 with TRBJ2-3; weak D call: TRBD2 (6 bases). V was trimmed by 2 bases and J by 0 bases, leaving 9 bases between them. The V gene's germline CDR1 is DFQATT and CDR2 SNEGSKA (reference sequence). This CDR3 is built from 14 residues. The CDR3 DNA follows: TGCAGTGCTAGACCCGGGACTAGCACAGATACGCAGTATTTT. The encoded protein is CSARPGTSTDTQYF.

This clonotype has ten or more counts. This rearrangement joins TRBV20-1 to TRBJ1-5; 10 nucleotides line up with TRBD1. Losses at the gene ends were 0 bases for V and 9 bases for J; bases not matched to a gene: 11. The CDR3 is 16 residues long. Germline assignment: CDR1 DFQATT and CDR2 SNEGSKA (reference sequence). In DNA, the CDR3 is TGCAGTGCTAGAGATGGCGGACAGGGGGGTTCCGCGCCCCAGCATTTT. The encoded protein is CSARDGGQGGSAPQHF.